This TCR beta chain stems from a study of blood T cell repertoires in COVID-19. For the study at large: COVID-19 samples, acute and convalescent, were from the United States, Italy and Spain. From T cells, B-cell-depleted T cells, or PBMCs came the material, which was cDNA or gDNA.

Participant age was about 18 to 100 years, and participants resided in fewer than 25 US areas. Participants were placed into cohorts based on the clinical history they reported. The CDR3 covers 14 residues. Germline CDR1 and CDR2: SGHTA and FQGNSA. The ends were cut back, 1 base at V and 3 bases at J, with 9 bases in the middle. The table came from immunoSEQ multiplex PCR; TCRdb's copy has only in-frame clones and leaves some out. The data show some 220,000 clones, approximately 90% seen once. Specimen: PBMCs or T cells enriched from blood (not recorded which). V and J are TRBV7-2 and TRBJ2-5; tentative D call: TRBD2 (5 bases). The TCR sequence derives from a woman aged 40 to 49 with acute COVID-19. Written as DNA, the CDR3 is TGTGCCAGCAGCTTAGATCGGGGAAAAGAGACCCAGTACTTC. It translates to CASSLDRGKETQYF.